This T cell receptor (beta chain) was recorded in a study of shared clonotypes between healthy human individuals. This table comes from immunoSEQ multiplex PCR, and its TCRdb copy is limited to in-frame clones, with some not included. Counted here are fewer than 800,000 clones, about 92% occurring once; the ten biggest clones make up 24%. CD8 cells classed as naive were CD45RO-negative and positively selected for CCR7, excluding terminally differentiated effector memory CD45RA+ cells. The sequencing input was naive CD8+ T cells sorted from blood. The receptor comes from a man aged 25 to 40 in good health.

The CDR3 protein is CSVEDPTGYEQYF. CDR3 nucleotide sequence: TGCAGCGTTGAAGACCCGACAGGCTACGAGCAGTACTTC. The V and J genes are TRBV29-1 and TRBJ2-7, with D maybe TRBD1 (6 bases). The length of the CDR3 is 13 residues. The germline V and J ends were trimmed by 0 bases and 3 bases, with 9 bases remaining between them. CDR1 is SQVTM and CDR2 is ANQGSEA in the germline V gene.